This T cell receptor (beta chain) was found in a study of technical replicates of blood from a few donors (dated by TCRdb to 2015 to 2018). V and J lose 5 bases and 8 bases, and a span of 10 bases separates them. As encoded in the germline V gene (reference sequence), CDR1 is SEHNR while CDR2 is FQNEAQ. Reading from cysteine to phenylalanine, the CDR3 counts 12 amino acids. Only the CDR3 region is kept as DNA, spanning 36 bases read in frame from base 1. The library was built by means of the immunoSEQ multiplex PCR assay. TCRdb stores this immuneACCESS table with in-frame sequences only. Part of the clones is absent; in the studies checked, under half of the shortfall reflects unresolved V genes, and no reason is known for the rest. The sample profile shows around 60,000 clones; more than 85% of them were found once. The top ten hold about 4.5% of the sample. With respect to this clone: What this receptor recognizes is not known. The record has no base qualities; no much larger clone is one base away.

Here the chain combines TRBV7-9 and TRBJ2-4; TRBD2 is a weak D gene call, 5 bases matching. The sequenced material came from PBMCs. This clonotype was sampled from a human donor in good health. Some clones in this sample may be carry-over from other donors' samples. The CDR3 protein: CASSNGVDIQYF. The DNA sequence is TGTGCCAGCAGCAACGGGGTGGACATTCAGTACTTC.